The subject of this entry is one T cell receptor (beta chain). What it binds is unknown. The second PCR ran about 6 to 12 cycles with a sample-barcoded 5' primer and J-beta primers. TCRdb fed the 5' RACE reads into MiXCR, producing one record per CDR3 protein. The sample holds 1.5 million to 2 million distinct CDR3 sequences, about 28% seen once. This specimen belongs to a study of blood T cells in healthy people across ages. Notes on the study in general: The donors' CMV status was not determined, possibly confounding changes in expanded clonotypes.

The V segment lost 5 bases and the J segment 7 bases; nucleotides outside the gene matches: 8. Germline V gene lookup returns CDR1 KGHSH and CDR2 LQKENI. This CDR3 contains 14 residues. The TCR was taken from a woman aged 25 to 39 in good health. The sequenced sample consisted of blood. V usage is TRBV18 and J usage is TRBJ2-7; 10 positions agree with TRBD2. For the CDR3, the DNA is TGTGCCAGCTCAACTAGCGGGAACATACGAGAGCAGTACTTC. It translates to CASSTSGNIREQYF.